This entry lists 29 T cell receptor beta chains sequenced from one sample in a study of blood T cells in healthy people across ages. Next came a second PCR, run for roughly 6 to 11 cycles, which used a sample-barcoded 5' primer along with a J-beta primer mix. TCRdb reprocessed the 5' RACE reads via MiXCR and lists one record per CDR3 protein. Of approximately 800,000 distinct CDR3 sequences in the sample, 20% to 25% were seen once. These data were also reused for a study on T cells of mothers and their children.

Sequencing was performed on blood. The receptor set was obtained from a boy younger than 18 in good health.

This chain links TRBV30 with TRBJ2-5, with 7 bases identical to TRBD2. CDR3 length: 14 amino acids. V lost 2 bases to trimming and J lost 2 bases; unmatched junction nucleotides: 5. Germline V gene data show CDR1 as GTSNPN and CDR2 as SVGIG (reference sequence). The DNA for the CDR3 is TGTGCCTGGAGTCCGGGGAGGGGACAAGAGACCCAGTACTTC. Translated: CAWSPGRGQETQYF.

Of note for this clonotype: The junction departs from the called germline gene at one end, perhaps through a read error. This chain connects TRBV5-1 to TRBJ1-2; 10 nucleotides match TRBD1. The CDR3 loop spans 15 amino acids. The germline V gene has CDR1 SGHRS and CDR2 YFSETQ. This chain's CDR3 is CASSSRQGAYYGYAF. CDR3 bases: TGCGCCAGCAGCTCACGACAGGGGGCGTACTATGGCTACGCCTTC.

This chain uses TRBV20-1 with TRBJ2-1; no definite D call. CDR3 length: 13 amino acids. Germline CDR1 DFQATT, CDR2 SNEGSKA (reference sequence). Between the trimmed V and J ends, which lost 2 bases and 10 bases, there was a span of 15 bases. CDR3 region: CSARSLSYREQFF. In DNA, the CDR3 is TGCAGTGCTAGAAGTTTGAGTTATAGGGAGCAGTTCTTC.

A remark on this clonotype: At one end, the junction sequence differs from germline, possibly due to a read error. The gene calls are TRBV29-1 and TRBJ2-1; D gene unclear. The CDR3 covers 14 residues. The germline CDR1 and CDR2 sequences are SQVTM and ANQGSEA. CDR3 in DNA: TGCAGCGCCGGGTTAGGGCTCCAGAACAATGAGCAGTCCTTC. This gives the protein CSAGLGLQNNEQSF.

This clonotype showed up just a few times. The rearrangement joins TRBV28 to TRBJ1-2, with D uncertain. Trimming left V 7 bases short and J 8 bases short, with 11 bases between. The CDR3 is made up of 11 amino acids. CDR1 MDHEN and CDR2 SYDVKM come from the germline V gene. Written as DNA, the CDR3 is TGTGCCAGCACCGGAGTGAAGGGCTACACCTTC. Protein sequence: CASTGVKGYTF.

This clonotype was detected a few times. The rearrangement joins TRBV7-2 to TRBJ2-3; TRBD1 or TRBD2 may be the D gene (5 bases each). The CDR3 is 15 residues long. The V and J ends lost 2 bases and 2 bases respectively, with 11 bases between them. Germline V gene data show CDR1 as SGHTA and CDR2 as FQGNSA. As DNA, the CDR3 is TGTGCCAGCAGCTTACACGGGGCGAACACAGATACGCAGTATTTT. Protein: CASSLHGANTDTQYF.

This clonotype was counted only a few times. The chain combines TRBV7-3 with TRBJ2-5; possible D gene TRBD2, 6 bases. In germline, CDR1 is SGHTA, CDR2 FQGTGA. This CDR3 comprises 15 residues. V lost 5 bases and J lost 5, with 18 bases in between. The CDR3 region is CASSQNGLGGETQYF. CDR3 bases: TGTGCCAGCAGCCAAAACGGTCTCGGAGGGGAGACCCAGTACTTC.

This clonotype was observed a few times. The V call is TRBV2, the J call TRBJ2-7, with 12 bases matching TRBD2. V lost 3 bases, J lost 7 bases, and 7 bases stayed unmatched. The CDR3 covers 15 residues. CDR1 is SNHLY, CDR2 FYNNEI, per germline. CDR3: CASSDLAGGDLEQYF. The CDR3 region has the DNA TGTGCCAGCAGTGACCTAGCGGGGGGGGATTTGGAGCAGTACTTC.

This clonotype was seen only a few times. As DNA, the CDR3 is TGTGCCAGCAGTTTTGAAGCGGGGGGTCAAGAGACCCAGTACTTC. Translation: CASSFEAGGQETQYF. The rearrangement links TRBV12-3 or TRBV12-4 to TRBJ2-5; 9 nucleotides match TRBD2. J was trimmed by 2 bases and V by 3 bases; bases with no gene match: 4. CDR3 size: 15 residues.

The rearrangement uses TRBV5-5 and TRBJ2-6; 7 bases map to TRBD1. V gave up 0 bases and J gave up 4 bases; unmatched junction bases: 10. The CDR3 sequence is 18 residues long. The germline gives CDR1 SGHKS, CDR2 YYEKEE (reference sequence). CDR3 sequence: CASSLGQGAPRGANVLTF. CDR3 nucleotide sequence: TGTGCCAGCAGCTTGGGACAGGGTGCCCCTCGCGGGGCCAACGTCCTGACTTTC.

The genes are TRBV3-1 and TRBJ1-1; unclear D gene. V dropped 3 bases and J dropped 2 bases, with 10 bases sitting between them. CDR3 length: 14 residues. Looked up from germline, CDR1 is LGHDT and CDR2 is YNNKEL (reference sequence). The CDR3 sequence is CASSHLGSNTEAFF. DNA for the CDR3: TGTGCCAGCAGCCACCTCGGGAGTAACACTGAAGCTTTCTTT.

This sequence joins TRBV29-1 and TRBJ1-2; TRBD1 aligns across 8 bases. There are 21 residues in the CDR3. J gave up 2 bases and V 0 bases, and 23 bases lay outside the gene matches. Germline lookup yields CDR1 SQVTM and CDR2 ANQGSEA. The CDR3 coding sequence is TGCAGCGTTGAAGATCTTGAAGCGTATAGTGGGCAGGGGGCGCCGAACTATGGCTACACCTTC. As protein: CSVEDLEAYSGQGAPNYGYTF.

V gene TRBV4-1 combines with J gene TRBJ1-3, with D uncertain. There are 14 residues in the CDR3. The germline V and J ends were trimmed by 3 bases and 2 bases, with 8 bases remaining between them. The V gene's germline CDR1 is MGHRA and CDR2 YSYEKL. CDR3 protein: CASSQLSPGNTIYF. CDR3 in DNA: TGCGCCAGCAGCCAGCTCTCTCCTGGAAACACCATATATTTT.

The chain has TRBV12-3 or TRBV12-4 and TRBJ1-5; D is ambiguous. CDR3 size: 15 residues. Between the trimmed V and J ends, which lost 3 bases and 3 bases, there was a span of 12 bases. The DNA of the CDR3 is TGTGCCAGCAGTTTTGCACGAGTATCCAATCAGCCCCAGCATTTT. This encodes CASSFARVSNQPQHF.

The J gene is TRBJ2-3, the V gene TRBV7-9, with D perhaps given as TRBD1 or TRBD2 (5 bases each). Germline V gene lookup returns CDR1 SEHNR and CDR2 FQNEAQ (reference sequence). The CDR3 spans 16 residues. Between the trimmed V and J ends, which lost 5 bases and 5 bases, there was a span of 20 bases. Here the CDR3 reads CASSPRDPGERDTQYF. In nucleotides, the CDR3 is TGTGCCAGCAGCCCCCGGGACCCTGGGGAAAGAGATACGCAGTATTTT.

This clonotype was detected a few times. The chain employs TRBV6-5 and TRBJ1-2; D not certain. In germline, CDR1 is MNHEY, CDR2 SVGAGI. This CDR3 has 14 residues. V was pared by 6 bases and J by 3 bases, with 14 bases between. CDR3 nucleotide sequence: TGTGCCAGCAGGCGGGCAGTTTCGGACTATGGCTACACCTTC. Its protein is CASRRAVSDYGYTF.

This chain connects TRBV6-2 or TRBV6-3 to TRBJ1-5; weak D call: TRBD1 (6 bases). V lost 6 bases and J lost 0, with 12 bases in between. The CDR3 is 15 amino acids. Germline assignment: CDR1 MNHEY and CDR2 SVGEGT. The CDR3 is CASRDSPVSNQPQHF. For the CDR3, the DNA is TGTGCCAGCAGGGACAGCCCCGTTAGCAATCAGCCCCAGCATTTT.

This clonotype was counted between two and nine times. The CDR3 here is CSGRRGVGTDTQYF. The CDR3 nucleotides read TGCAGCGGCCGACGGGGAGTGGGCACAGATACGCAGTATTTT. The gene calls are TRBV29-1 and TRBJ2-3, with TRBD2 as a possible D gene (5 bases). This CDR3 region has 14 residues. In germline, CDR1 is SQVTM, CDR2 ANQGSEA. Trimming cost V 7 bases and J 1 base, with 15 bases left between them.

V and J are TRBV12-3 or TRBV12-4 and TRBJ2-2; D call uncertain. The CDR3 totals 15 residues. The V end lost 3 bases, the J end lost 4 bases, and 12 bases lay between the germline ends. CDR3 amino acids: CASSLATVGTGELFF. The CDR3 DNA sequence: TGTGCCAGCAGTTTGGCTACCGTTGGCACCGGGGAGCTGTTTTTT.

The genes are TRBV20-1 and TRBJ2-7; 7 bases align to TRBD1. Losses at the gene ends were 5 bases for V and 3 bases for J; bases not matched to a gene: 10. In germline, CDR1 is DFQATT, CDR2 SNEGSKA (reference sequence). CDR3 size: 14 residues. The CDR3 reads CSALNRDRYYEQYF. The CDR3 coding sequence is TGCAGTGCTTTGAACCGGGACAGATACTACGAGCAGTACTTC.

The V and J genes are TRBV7-7 and TRBJ2-4; D uncertain. CDR1 and CDR2 from the germline V gene are SSHAT and FNYEAQ (reference sequence). The CDR3 length is 18 residues. This chain's CDR3 is CASRPDKRVGTPENIQYF. The CDR3 DNA reads as TGTGCTAGTCGGCCAGATAAAAGGGTCGGTACACCAGAGAACATTCAGTACTTC.

On this clonotype: At one end the junction does not follow the germline gene, possibly because of a read error. This chain uses TRBV18 with TRBJ2-5; TRBD1 is a possible D gene (6 bases). CDR1 KGHSH and CDR2 LQKENI come from the germline V gene. The CDR3 spans 15 residues. The CDR3 DNA is TGTGCCAGCTCACCAGGGGGCGGCGATCAAGAGACCCAGTGCTTC. As protein: CASSPGGGDQETQCF.

Only a few counts were recorded for this clonotype. V gene TRBV2 combines with J gene TRBJ1-5; 7 bases map to TRBD1. Per germline, CDR1 SNHLY and CDR2 FYNNEI. This CDR3 region has 15 residues. The trim removed 6 bases at V and 0 bases at J, leaving 5 bases unmatched. CDR3 bases: TGTGCCAGCAGCGGACAGGACTATAGCAATCAGCCCCAGCATTTT. Protein sequence: CASSGQDYSNQPQHF.

The chain is built from TRBV7-2 and TRBJ1-2, with D maybe TRBD1 (5 bases). Trimming cost V 4 bases and J 3 bases, with 18 bases left between them. This CDR3 spans 16 amino acids. Per the germline V gene, CDR1 is SGHTA and CDR2 is FQGNSA. The CDR3 protein is CASSSGLGGIYYGYTF. The DNA for the CDR3 is TGTGCCAGCAGCTCGGGGTTGGGGGGGATTTACTATGGCTACACCTTC.

This clonotype was found a few times. The rearrangement joins TRBV19 to TRBJ1-5; TRBD1 agrees at 9 bases. The trim removed 6 bases at V and 1 base at J, leaving 13 bases unmatched. The germline V gene encodes CDR1 LNHDA and CDR2 SQIVND (reference sequence). CDR3 length equals 18 residues. This CDR3 is CASRVSGQGRKSNQPQHF. The CDR3, as DNA: TGTGCCAGTAGAGTATCCGGACAGGGGCGAAAAAGCAATCAGCCCCAGCATTTT.

This chain links TRBV28 with TRBJ2-5, with TRBD2 matching 8 bases. The DNA end favors TRBJ2-7, so the J call may be wrong. CDR1 is MDHEN, CDR2 SYDVKM, per germline. This CDR3 has 16 amino acids. The CDR3 DNA follows: TGTGCCAGCACCTCACACTCGGCGGGGGGAGGGTACGAGCAGTACTTC. Its protein is CASTSHSAGGGYEQYF.

V usage is TRBV6-5 and J usage is TRBJ2-7; no clear D gene. V shed 6 bases and J shed 5 bases, with 8 bases lying between them. Germline V lookup: CDR1 MNHEY, CDR2 SVGAGI. There are 11 residues in the CDR3. For the CDR3, the DNA is TGTGCCAGCAGATTCGAGAACGAGCAGTACTTC. This translates into CASRFENEQYF.

The V call is TRBV3-1, the J call TRBJ2-1; D is unclear. The J call is in doubt because the DNA end fits TRBJ2-7 better. The CDR3 length is 15 residues. In germline, CDR1 is LGHDT, CDR2 YNNKEL (reference sequence). The CDR3 loop reads CASSPVGGPSYEQYF. The CDR3 nucleotides read TGTGCCAGCAGCCCCGTCGGCGGTCCCTCCTACGAGCAGTACTTC.

The sample holds a few counts of this clonotype. V usage is TRBV4-3 and J usage is TRBJ1-1, with TRBD1 as a possible D gene (6 bases). CDR3 length: 16 residues. Germline-derived CDR1 and CDR2 are LGHNA and YSLEER. V lost 0 bases and J lost 5, with 16 bases in between. For the CDR3, the DNA is TGCGCCAGCAGCCAAGATAAGGGGGTGAAGAGAACTGAAGCTTTCTTT. Translating gives CASSQDKGVKRTEAFF.